This section outlines one T cell receptor beta chain sequence together with its context. The antigen is unknown. The record originates from a study of T cell responses to AZD1222 COVID-19 vaccine. Overall study results and limits: In a largely white British group with more females than males, clonal diversity was possibly underestimated. Reports indicate that nearly half of spike-specific TCRs are directed at unmutated variant regions. None of the repertoires were sampled until the peak T cell response had passed.

The protocol was immunoSEQ multiplex PCR, while the TCRdb copy is restricted to in-frame clones and leaves out a portion. This table holds some 90,000 clones, about 88% found once. The V end was cut by 1 base, the J end by 0 bases, with 7 bases between. CDR1 is KGHSH and CDR2 is LQKENI in the germline V gene. The CDR3 runs to 15 residues. The sequence was obtained from an adult in good health. This rearrangement joins TRBV18 to TRBJ1-5; D not resolved. The starting material was peripheral blood, obtained on day 0 of AZD1222 vaccination. CDR3 amino acids: CASSPRVGSNQPQHF. In DNA form, the CDR3 reads TGTGCCAGCTCACCACGCGTTGGTAGCAATCAGCCCCAGCATTTT.